This T cell receptor beta chain appears in the sequencing data of a study of CD8+CD57+ T cells in acquired aplastic anemia. Findings and limits, study-wide: Both patients and controls carried the same twenty-nine CD8+ CDR3 sequences.

As to this clonotype: Antigen unknown.

V lost 5 bases, J lost 7 bases, and 8 bases lay in between. CDR1 is DFQATT and CDR2 is SNEGSKA in the germline V gene (reference sequence). The CDR3 has 10 amino acids. TCR beta VDJ combinations and CDR3 sequences were profiled from genomic DNA. TCRdb used MiXCR to reprocess the reads, holding one entry per CDR3 protein. The data contain hundreds of thousands of distinct CDR3 sequences, around three fifths of them singletons. The sample comprised sorted CD4+, CD8+, or CD8+CD57+ T cells (not recorded which) from PBMCs. The TCR originated in a human donor with severe aplastic anemia or a healthy control (not recorded which). The chain employs TRBV20-1 and TRBJ1-2; D is ambiguous. CDR3: CSAPGFGYTF. The CDR3 nucleotides are TGCAGTGCTCCCGGTTTTGGCTACACCTTC.